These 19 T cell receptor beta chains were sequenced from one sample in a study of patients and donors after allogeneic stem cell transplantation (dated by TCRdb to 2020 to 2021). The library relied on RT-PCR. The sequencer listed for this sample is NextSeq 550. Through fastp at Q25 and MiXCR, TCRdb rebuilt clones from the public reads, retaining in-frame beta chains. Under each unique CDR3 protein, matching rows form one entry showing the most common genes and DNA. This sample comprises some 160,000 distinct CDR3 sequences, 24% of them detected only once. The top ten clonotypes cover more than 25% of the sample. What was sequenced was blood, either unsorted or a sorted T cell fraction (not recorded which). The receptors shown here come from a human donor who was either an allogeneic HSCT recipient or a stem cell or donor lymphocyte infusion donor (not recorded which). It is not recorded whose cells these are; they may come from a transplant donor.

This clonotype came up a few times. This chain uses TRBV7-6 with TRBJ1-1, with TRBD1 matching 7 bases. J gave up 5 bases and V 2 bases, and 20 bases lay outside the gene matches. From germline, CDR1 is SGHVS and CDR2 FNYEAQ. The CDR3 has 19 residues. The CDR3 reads CASSLWPPLPTGRRTEAFF. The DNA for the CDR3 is TGTGCCAGCAGCTTATGGCCCCCCTTACCGACAGGGCGGAGGACTGAAGCTTTCTTT.

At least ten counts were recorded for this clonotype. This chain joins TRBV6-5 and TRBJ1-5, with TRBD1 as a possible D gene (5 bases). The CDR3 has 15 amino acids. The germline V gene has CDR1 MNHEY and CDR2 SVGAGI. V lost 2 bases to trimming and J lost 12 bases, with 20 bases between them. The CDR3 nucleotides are TGTGCCAGCAGTTACCGATCAGGGACTACCTTCTACCAGCATTTT. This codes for CASSYRSGTTFYQHF.

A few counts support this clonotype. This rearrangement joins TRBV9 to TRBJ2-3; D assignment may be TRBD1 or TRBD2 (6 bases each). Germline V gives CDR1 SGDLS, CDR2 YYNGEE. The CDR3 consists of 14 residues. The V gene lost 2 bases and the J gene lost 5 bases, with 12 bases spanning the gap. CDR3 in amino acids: CASSVGGQEDTQYF. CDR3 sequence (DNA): TGTGCCAGCAGCGTTGGGGGGCAAGAAGATACGCAGTATTTT.

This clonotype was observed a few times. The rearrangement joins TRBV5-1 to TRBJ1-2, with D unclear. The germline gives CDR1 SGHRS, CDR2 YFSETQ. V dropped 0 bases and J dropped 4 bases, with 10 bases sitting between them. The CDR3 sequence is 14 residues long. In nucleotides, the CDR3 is TGCGCCAGCAGCTTGGGGGTCGGGTTCTATGGCTACACCTTC. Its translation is CASSLGVGFYGYTF.

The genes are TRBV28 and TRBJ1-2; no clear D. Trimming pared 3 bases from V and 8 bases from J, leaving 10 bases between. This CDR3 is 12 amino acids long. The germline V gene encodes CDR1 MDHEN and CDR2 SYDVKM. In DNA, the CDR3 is TGTGCCAGCAGTTTTCATCCTCTCGGCTACACCTTC. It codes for CASSFHPLGYTF.

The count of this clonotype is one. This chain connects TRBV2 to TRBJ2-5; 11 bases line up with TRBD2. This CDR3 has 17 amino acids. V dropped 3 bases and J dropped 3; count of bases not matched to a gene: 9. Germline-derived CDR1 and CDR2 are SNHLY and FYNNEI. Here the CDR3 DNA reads TGTGCCAGCAGTGATGACCTCGGGACTAGCGGAGAAGAGACCCAGTACTTC. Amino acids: CASSDDLGTSGEETQYF. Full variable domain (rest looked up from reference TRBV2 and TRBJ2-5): EPEVTQTPSHQVTQMGQEVILRCVPISNHLYFYWYRQILGQKVEFLVSFYNNEISEKSEIFDDQFSVERPDGSNFTLKIRSTKLEDSAMYFCASSDDLGTSGEETQYFGPGTRLLVL.

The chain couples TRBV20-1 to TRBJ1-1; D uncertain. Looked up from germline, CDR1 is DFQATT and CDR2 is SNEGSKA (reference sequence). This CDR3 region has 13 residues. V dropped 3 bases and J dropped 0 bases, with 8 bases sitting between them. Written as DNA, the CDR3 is TGCAGTGCTAGTAAAAATGTGAACACTGAAGCTTTCTTT. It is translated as CSASKNVNTEAFF.

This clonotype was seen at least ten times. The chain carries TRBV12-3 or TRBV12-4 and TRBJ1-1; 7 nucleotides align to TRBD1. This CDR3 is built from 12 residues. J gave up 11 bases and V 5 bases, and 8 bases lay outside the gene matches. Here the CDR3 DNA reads TGTGCCAGCAGTCCAGACAGGGTGGGGGCTTTCTTT. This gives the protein CASSPDRVGAFF.

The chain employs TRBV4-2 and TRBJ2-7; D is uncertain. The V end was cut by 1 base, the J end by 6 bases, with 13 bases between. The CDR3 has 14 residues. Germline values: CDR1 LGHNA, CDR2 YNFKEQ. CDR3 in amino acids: CASSQVSRWFEQYF. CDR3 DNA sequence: TGTGCCAGCAGCCAAGTTAGTAGGTGGTTCGAGCAGTACTTC.

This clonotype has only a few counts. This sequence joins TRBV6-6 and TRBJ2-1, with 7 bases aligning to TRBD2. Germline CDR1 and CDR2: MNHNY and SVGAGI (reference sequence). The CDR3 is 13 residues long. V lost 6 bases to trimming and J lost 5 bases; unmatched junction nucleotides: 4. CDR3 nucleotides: TGTGCCAGCAGCCTCGGGACTAACAATGAGCAGTTCTTC. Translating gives CASSLGTNNEQFF.

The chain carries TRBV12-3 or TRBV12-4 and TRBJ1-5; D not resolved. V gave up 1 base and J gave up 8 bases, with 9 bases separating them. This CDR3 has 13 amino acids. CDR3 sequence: CASSLGRLEPQHF. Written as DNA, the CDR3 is TGTGCCAGCAGTTTAGGCAGGTTGGAGCCCCAGCATTTT.

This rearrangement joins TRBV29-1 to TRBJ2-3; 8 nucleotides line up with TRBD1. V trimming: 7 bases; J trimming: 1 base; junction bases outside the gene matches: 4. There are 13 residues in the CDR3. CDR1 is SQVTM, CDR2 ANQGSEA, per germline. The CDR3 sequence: CSAPGQGTDTQYF. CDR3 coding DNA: TGCAGCGCTCCGGGACAGGGCACAGATACGCAGTATTTT.

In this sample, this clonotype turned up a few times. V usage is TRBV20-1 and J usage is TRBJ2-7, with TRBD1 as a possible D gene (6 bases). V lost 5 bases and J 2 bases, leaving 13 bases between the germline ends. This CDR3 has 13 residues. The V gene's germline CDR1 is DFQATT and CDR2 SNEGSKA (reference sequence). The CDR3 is CSAHRAGTYEQYF. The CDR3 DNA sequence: TGCAGTGCTCACAGGGCTGGGACCTACGAGCAGTACTTC.

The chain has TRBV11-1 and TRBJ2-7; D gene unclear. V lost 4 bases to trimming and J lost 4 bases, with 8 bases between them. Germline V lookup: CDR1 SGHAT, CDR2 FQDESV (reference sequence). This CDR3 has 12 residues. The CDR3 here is CASSSLGYEQYF. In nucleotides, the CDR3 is TGTGCCAGCAGCTCCTTGGGGTACGAGCAGTACTTC.

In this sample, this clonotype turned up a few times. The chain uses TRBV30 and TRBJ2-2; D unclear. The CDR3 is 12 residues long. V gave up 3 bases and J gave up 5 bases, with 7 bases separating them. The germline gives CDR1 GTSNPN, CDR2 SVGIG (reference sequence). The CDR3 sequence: CAWSRRTGELFF. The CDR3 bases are TGTGCCTGGAGCAGGCGTACCGGGGAGCTGTTTTTT.

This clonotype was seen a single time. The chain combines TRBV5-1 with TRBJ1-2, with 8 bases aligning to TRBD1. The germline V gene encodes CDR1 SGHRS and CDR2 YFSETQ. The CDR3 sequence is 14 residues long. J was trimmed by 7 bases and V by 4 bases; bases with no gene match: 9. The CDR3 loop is CASSPGQGSSGYTF. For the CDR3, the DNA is TGCGCCAGCAGCCCCGGACAGGGTTCGAGTGGCTACACCTTC.

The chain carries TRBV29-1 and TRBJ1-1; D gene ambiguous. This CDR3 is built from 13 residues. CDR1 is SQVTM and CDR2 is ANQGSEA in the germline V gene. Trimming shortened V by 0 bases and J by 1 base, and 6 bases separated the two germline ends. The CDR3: CSVEDSWNTEAFF. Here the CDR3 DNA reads TGCAGCGTTGAAGACAGTTGGAACACTGAAGCTTTCTTT.

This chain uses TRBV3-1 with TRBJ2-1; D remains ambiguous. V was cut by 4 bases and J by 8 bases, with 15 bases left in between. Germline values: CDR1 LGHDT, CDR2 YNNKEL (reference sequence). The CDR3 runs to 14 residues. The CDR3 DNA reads TGTGCCAGCAGCCCGGGCCCCCTAGGCGATGAGCAGTTCTTC. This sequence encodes CASSPGPLGDEQFF.

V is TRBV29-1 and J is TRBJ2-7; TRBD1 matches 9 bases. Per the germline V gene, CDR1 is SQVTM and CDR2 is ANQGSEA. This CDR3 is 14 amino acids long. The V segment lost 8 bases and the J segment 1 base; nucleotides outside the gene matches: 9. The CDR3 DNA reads TGCAGCTTCTCCCCGGGACAGGGTTCCTACGAGCAGTACTTC. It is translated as CSFSPGQGSYEQYF.